The 21 T cell receptor beta chains listed next were all sequenced from one sample in a study of cytomegalovirus exposure and HLA in healthy donors. Vbeta (60) and Jbeta (13) primers were used in the PCR. Generated by immunoSEQ multiplex PCR, the TCRdb table keeps only in-frame clones and is missing some. The sample lists a few hundred thousand clones; about 81% were seen once. The specimen sequenced was PBMCs. Receptors originate from a woman in her sixties or seventies in good health and CMV-seropositive.

This clone has only one observation. This chain joins TRBV9 and TRBJ2-1; tentatively, D is TRBD2 (5 bases). CDR1 and CDR2 from the germline V gene are SGDLS and YYNGEE. V was pared by 0 bases and J by 4 bases, with 14 bases between. This CDR3 has 16 amino acids. In DNA form, the CDR3 reads TGTGCCAGCAGCGTAGGCCCCGGGAAGGGATACAATGAGCAGTTCTTC. Translation gives CASSVGPGKGYNEQFF.

This chain joins TRBV19 and TRBJ2-3, with D possibly matching TRBD1 (6 bases). The germline V and J ends were trimmed by 0 bases and 2 bases, with 21 bases remaining between them. Germline CDR1 is LNHDA and CDR2 is SQIVND (reference sequence). The CDR3 is 19 residues long. CDR3 amino acids: CASSIDNLPQGSDTDTQYF. The CDR3, as DNA: TGTGCCAGTAGTATAGATAACCTCCCTCAGGGGTCTGACACAGATACGCAGTATTTT.

V and J are TRBV10-3 and TRBJ2-2; 7 nucleotides match TRBD2. The germline V gene encodes CDR1 ENHRY and CDR2 SYGVKD. Losses at the gene ends were 6 bases for V and 5 bases for J; bases not matched to a gene: 9. This CDR3 region has 15 residues. CDR3 in amino acids: CAIRVSGGGTGELFF. As DNA, the CDR3 is TGTGCCATCAGGGTTTCGGGAGGAGGTACCGGGGAGCTGTTTTTT.

The chain uses TRBV9 and TRBJ2-1, with 12 bases that match TRBD2. The ends lost 0 bases at V and 6 bases at J; junction bases unmatched: 7. CDR1 and CDR2 (germline): SGDLS, YYNGEE. The CDR3 consists of 17 residues. The chain's CDR3 is CASSVDPSGRVGNEQFF. The CDR3, as DNA: TGTGCCAGCAGCGTAGATCCTAGCGGGAGGGTCGGCAATGAGCAGTTCTTC. The full variable domain, rest sourced from reference TRBV9 and TRBJ2-1, is DSGVTQTPKHLITATGQRVTLRCSPRSGDLSVYWYQQSLDQGLQFLIQYYNGEERAKGNILERFSAQQFPDLHSELNLSSLELGDSALYFCASSVDPSGRVGNEQFFGPGTRLTVL.

The chain links TRBV11-2 to TRBJ2-4; TRBD1 is a possible D gene (5 bases). Trimming took 0 bases from V and 9 from J, leaving 12 bases between them. CDR3 size: 14 residues. Germline V gene lookup returns CDR1 SGHAT and CDR2 FQNNGV. The CDR3 sequence: CASSLDTIRGIQYF. CDR3 in DNA: TGTGCCAGCAGCTTAGATACTATAAGGGGCATTCAGTACTTC.

The chain employs TRBV9 and TRBJ2-7, with 16 bases matching TRBD2. Per germline, CDR1 SGDLS and CDR2 YYNGEE. J gave up 4 bases and V 3 bases, and 7 bases lay outside the gene matches. The CDR3 sequence is 17 residues long. DNA of the CDR3: TGTGCCAGCAGCGCAACACCGGGACTAGCGGGAGGGTACGAGCAGTACTTC. This gives the protein CASSATPGLAGGYEQYF.

The rearrangement links TRBV6-5 to TRBJ2-7, with 8 bases fitting TRBD1. J gave up 5 bases and V 6 bases, and 12 bases lay outside the gene matches. The CDR3 contains 15 residues. CDR1 is MNHEY, CDR2 SVGAGI, per germline. The CDR3 region has the DNA TGTGCCAGCAGACTGGACAGGGCTCTCGGAGACGAGCAGTACTTC. Encoded protein: CASRLDRALGDEQYF.

The rearrangement joins TRBV19 to TRBJ1-1; TRBD1 aligns across 7 bases. Germline values: CDR1 LNHDA, CDR2 SQIVND (reference sequence). With 3 bases clipped from V and 2 bases from J, the junction kept 3 bases outside the gene matches. The length of the CDR3 is 14 residues. The CDR3 sequence is CASSIKGANTEAFF. CDR3 sequence (DNA): TGTGCCAGTAGTATCAAGGGGGCCAACACTGAAGCTTTCTTT.

CDR3 residues: CASSPSRESPLHF. In DNA form, the CDR3 reads TGCGCCAGCAGCCCTTCCAGGGAATCACCCCTCCACTTT. The genes are TRBV5-1 and TRBJ1-6, with a weak D call TRBD1 (5 bases). The ends were cut back, 4 bases at V and 10 bases at J, with 12 bases in the middle. The CDR3 is 13 residues long. The germline CDR1 and CDR2 sequences are SGHRS and YFSETQ.

The chain couples TRBV5-4 to TRBJ2-3; 13 bases map to TRBD2. The CDR3 covers 17 residues. Per the germline V gene, CDR1 is SGHNT and CDR2 is YYREEE (reference sequence). V trimming: 1 base; J trimming: 4 bases; junction bases outside the gene matches: 6. The DNA of the CDR3 is TGTGCCAGCAGCTTGCGCCGGACTAGCGGGAGCGCAGATACGCAGTATTTT. Encoded protein: CASSLRRTSGSADTQYF.

This clone was seen only a few times. V is TRBV4-1 and J is TRBJ2-5; 9 positions agree with TRBD1. This CDR3 has 16 amino acids. V was pared by 6 bases and J by 5 bases, with 13 bases of the junction left unmatched. Germline V gene lookup returns CDR1 MGHRA and CDR2 YSYEKL. CDR3 sequence reads: CASSTSGTGLGETQYF. The DNA of the CDR3 is TGCGCCAGCAGTACGAGCGGGACAGGGTTGGGGGAGACCCAGTACTTC.

The V gene is TRBV5-1, the J gene TRBJ2-1; 10 positions agree with TRBD2. Losses at the gene ends were 1 base for V and 4 bases for J; bases not matched to a gene: 2. The CDR3 spans 15 residues. CDR1 and CDR2 from the germline V gene are SGHRS and YFSETQ. The CDR3 region is CASSLSGRGYNEQFF. As DNA, the CDR3 is TGCGCCAGCAGCTTGAGCGGGAGGGGGTACAATGAGCAGTTCTTC.

The CDR3 DNA reads TGTGCCAGCAGTGAATATCCGGGTGAGCAGTTCTTC. Translation: CASSEYPGEQFF. This rearrangement joins TRBV25-1 to TRBJ2-1, with no clear D. Trimming cost V 0 bases and J 9 bases, with 6 bases left between them. Germline V CDR1 and CDR2: MGHDK, SYGVNS. This CDR3 is 12 amino acids long.

CDR3 sequence (DNA): TGTGCCAGCAACGAAAGACTAGCGGGGGGAGAGCAGTTCTTC. Protein: CASNERLAGGEQFF. The chain uses TRBV19 and TRBJ2-1; 13 bases are a match to TRBD2. In germline, CDR1 is LNHDA, CDR2 SQIVND (reference sequence). The CDR3 sequence is 14 residues long. Trimming took 9 bases from V and 10 from J; bases not matched to a gene: 9. The whole variable domain, remainder taken from reference TRBV19 and TRBJ2-1, is DGGITQSPKYLFRKEGQNVTLSCEQNLNHDAMYWYRQDPGQGLRLIYYSQIVNDFQKGDIAEGYSVSREKKESFPLTVTSAQKNPTAFYLCASNERLAGGEQFFGPGTRLTVL.

V usage is TRBV5-4 and J usage is TRBJ1-6, with D perhaps TRBD1 (6 bases). The ends were cut back, 7 bases at V and 5 bases at J, with 16 bases in the middle. Germline V gene lookup returns CDR1 SGHNT and CDR2 YYREEE (reference sequence). The CDR3 runs 15 residues. CDR3 DNA sequence: TGTGCCAGCGGAGGGGGGGGCGTTGATAATTCACCCCTCCACTTT. Its protein is CASGGGGVDNSPLHF.

The rearrangement joins TRBV28 to TRBJ2-1; possibly TRBD2 for D (5 bases). The CDR3 extends over 12 amino acids. Germline loops: CDR1 MDHEN, CDR2 SYDVKM. Trimming removed 6 bases from V and 15 bases from J, with 18 bases in between. CDR3 sequence reads: CASSPVSGSGFF. Written as DNA, the CDR3 is TGTGCCAGCAGCCCCGTATCGGGGTCGGGGTTCTTC.

This sequence joins TRBV7-2 and TRBJ2-2, with 9 nucleotides matching TRBD1. The germline CDR1 and CDR2 sequences are SGHTA and FQGNSA. J lost 6 bases, V lost 1 base, and 0 bases had no gene match. The CDR3 runs 14 residues. The CDR3 DNA follows: TGTGCCAGCAGCTTAGACAGGGGGCCCGGGGAGCTGTTTTTT. It is translated as CASSLDRGPGELFF.

This chain uses TRBV29-1 with TRBJ2-6; 10 bases line up with TRBD2. J lost 1 base, V lost 0 bases, and 9 bases had no gene match. Germline-derived CDR1 and CDR2 are SQVTM and ANQGSEA. The CDR3 is 19 amino acids. This chain's CDR3 is CSVEDREREGVSGANVLTF. Here the CDR3 DNA reads TGCAGCGTTGAAGATCGGGAGCGGGAGGGCGTTTCTGGGGCCAACGTCCTGACTTTC.

The rearrangement links TRBV10-2 to TRBJ2-2, with 7 bases aligning to TRBD1. Germline V gives CDR1 WSHSY, CDR2 SAAADI. Trimming took 9 bases from V and 4 from J; bases not matched to a gene: 5. The CDR3 spans 13 residues. CDR3 in amino acids: CASTGTVTGELFF. DNA of the CDR3: TGCGCCAGTACCGGGACAGTCACCGGGGAGCTGTTTTTT.

A single count supports this clone. This chain uses TRBV7-2 with TRBJ1-5, with TRBD1 as a possible D gene (6 bases). V lost 6 bases and J lost 4, with 13 bases in between. The CDR3 runs to 14 residues. CDR1 and CDR2 from the germline V gene are SGHTA and FQGNSA. The CDR3 coding sequence is TGTGCCAGCAGTTCCGGGACACCGAATCAGCCCCAGCATTTT. Translated, it gives CASSSGTPNQPQHF.

The rearrangement links TRBV2 to TRBJ1-5; no clear D gene. Trimming shortened V by 4 bases and J by 7 bases, and 5 bases separated the two germline ends. In germline, CDR1 is SNHLY, CDR2 FYNNEI. The CDR3 length is 11 residues. This chain's CDR3 is CASSVGQPQHF. The CDR3 coding sequence is TGTGCCAGCAGTGTCGGGCAGCCCCAGCATTTT. Complete variable domain (other parts from reference TRBV2 and TRBJ1-5): EPEVTQTPSHQVTQMGQEVILRCVPISNHLYFYWYRQILGQKVEFLVSFYNNEISEKSEIFDDQFSVERPDGSNFTLKIRSTKLEDSAMYFCASSVGQPQHFGDGTRLSIL.